This TCR beta chain was documented in a study of cytomegalovirus exposure and HLA in healthy donors. A multiplex PCR was run with 60 Vbeta primers and 13 Jbeta primers. Clones were read by immunoSEQ multiplex PCR, and TCRdb kept only the in-frame ones, dropping some. The data hold 100,000 to 150,000 clones, with 81% observed a single time. A note on this clone: Its antigen is unknown.

The CDR3 sequence is 11 residues long. Germline values: CDR1 ENHRY, CDR2 SYGVKD. The germline V and J ends were trimmed by 9 bases and 6 bases, with 12 bases remaining between them. Findings and caveats of the study: An analysis that was carried out later associated some 17,000 TCR beta sequences with HLA alleles at 0.05 false discovery rate. In a later analysis, parvovirus B19, influenza, CMV and Epstein-Barr virus appeared linked to several top co-occurrence clusters.

The V gene is TRBV10-3, the J gene TRBJ2-7; D is perhaps TRBD2 (5 bases). The sequence was collected from a man between 18 and 35 years old in good health and CMV-seropositive. Sequences were obtained from PBMCs. CDR3 loop: CAIGRGAEQYF. CDR3 in DNA: TGTGCCATAGGGAGAGGTGCCGAGCAGTACTTC.